This TCR beta chain was retrieved from a study of PD-L1 blockade in urothelial cancer. Across the study: Prior chemotherapy regimens per patient numbered 0 to 3. Blood analysis was done at 3 weeks (second dose) and 6 weeks after treatment began. Study-level findings and limits: Better progression-free and overall survival followed lower pretreatment blood clonality.

About this clone: Its antigen is currently unknown.

As to time point: peripheral blood 6 weeks after treatment start. Between 1 and 8 samples per patient were obtained, pretreatment and on-treatment. The CDR3 loop spans 18 amino acids. Germline CDR1 reads GTSNPN; CDR2 reads SVGIG (reference sequence). Using immunoSEQ multiplex PCR, the repertoire was profiled, and TCRdb retains in-frame clones only, with some absent. The profile shows 120,000 or so clones, around 88% of them singletons. Sequenced here: PBMCs, sampled around atezolizumab (anti-PD-L1) treatment. This receptor was obtained from a man aged 50 to 59 with urothelial cancer. The chain couples TRBV30 to TRBJ2-5; 7 bases are shared with TRBD2. CDR3 nucleotide sequence: TGTGCTGGGGATCGCTGGCCGGGGGGAGGGCCTGTACGAGAGACCCAGTACTTC. Translation gives CAGDRWPGGGPVRETQYF. Supplemented by reference TRBV30 and TRBJ2-5, the full variable domain reads SQTIHQWPATLVQPVGSPLSLECTVEGTSNPNLYWYRQAAGRGLQLLFYSVGIGQISSEVPQNLSASRPQDRQFILSSKKLLLSDSGFYLCAGDRWPGGGPVRETQYFGPGTRLLVL.